Each of the 8 T cell receptor beta chains below was sequenced from the same sample in a study of T cells after yellow fever vaccination. TCRdb fed the 5' RACE reads into MiXCR, producing one record per CDR3 protein. The sample has some 500,000 distinct CDR3 sequences, roughly 13% seen once; the top ten hold 11% to 15%. Specimen: PBMCs, collected on the day of the yellow fever booster vaccination. These receptors originate from a man under 40 who received the YFV17D yellow fever vaccine.

There are many counts of this clonotype. This rearrangement joins TRBV9 to TRBJ2-3; 15 bases map to TRBD2. Germline CDR1 reads SGDLS; CDR2 reads YYNGEE. J was trimmed by 3 bases and V by 3 bases; bases with no gene match: 2. CDR3 length equals 16 residues. The CDR3 sequence: CASSAGLAGGTDTQYF. As DNA, the CDR3 is TGTGCCAGCAGCGCGGGACTAGCGGGAGGAACAGATACGCAGTATTTT.

The rearrangement links TRBV7-2 to TRBJ2-7; TRBD2 matches at 10 bases. The germline V gene has CDR1 SGHTA and CDR2 FQGNSA. V lost 8 bases to trimming and J lost 3 bases; unmatched junction nucleotides: 10. The CDR3 has 15 residues. The CDR3 nucleotides read TGTGCCAGCGGCCCGTGGACTAGCGGATACTACGAGCAGTACTTC. This gives the protein CASGPWTSGYYEQYF.

This clonotype was seen a few times. This CDR3 reads CATSFLGGQYF. As DNA, the CDR3 is TGTGCCACCAGCTTCCTGGGGGGACAGTACTTC. The rearrangement uses TRBV15 and TRBJ2-7; possible D gene TRBD2, 6 bases. V lost 5 bases and J 10 bases, leaving 12 bases between the germline ends. Germline CDR1 reads LNHNV; CDR2 reads YYDKDF (reference sequence). The CDR3 contains 11 residues. Complete variable domain (other parts from reference TRBV15 and TRBJ2-7): DAMVIQNPRYQVTQFGKPVTLSCSQTLNHNVMYWYQQKSSQAPKLLFHYYDKDFNNEADTPDNFQSRRPNTSFCFLDIRSPGLGDTAMYLCATSFLGGQYFGPGTRLTVT.

This clonotype was observed a handful of times. The rearrangement links TRBV7-2 to TRBJ2-3; 8 positions agree with TRBD1. J was trimmed by 0 bases and V by 5 bases; bases with no gene match: 4. This CDR3 region has 15 residues. Germline-derived CDR1 and CDR2 are SGHTA and FQGNSA. In nucleotides, the CDR3 is TGTGCCAGCAGCACATACAGGGGGAGCACAGATACGCAGTATTTT. It codes for CASSTYRGSTDTQYF.

The chain uses TRBV7-2 and TRBJ2-1; TRBD2 might be the D (5 bases). The germline CDR1 and CDR2 sequences are SGHTA and FQGNSA. With 2 bases removed from V and 8 bases from J, the gap between germline ends came to 13 bases. CDR3 length: 14 amino acids. In DNA form, the CDR3 reads TGTGCCAGCAGCTTATATCCGGCGGGCTATGAGCAGTTCTTC. It translates to CASSLYPAGYEQFF.

This clonotype was detected many times. The junction shows a germline mismatch at one end, possibly a read error. CDR3 protein: CASSDGQTYEQYF. CDR3 DNA sequence: TGCGCCAGCAGTGATGGACAGACATACGAGCAGTACTTC. The rearrangement links TRBV19 to TRBJ2-7, with a tentative D call TRBD1 (6 bases). The V gene's germline CDR1 is LNHDA and CDR2 SQIVND (reference sequence). The CDR3 sequence is 13 residues long. The variable domain in full, completed from reference TRBV19 and TRBJ2-7, reads DGGITQSPKYLFRKEGQNVTLSCEQNLNHDAMYWYRQDPGQGLRLIYYSQIVNDFQKGDIAEGYSVSREKKESFPLTVTSAQKNPTAFYLCASSDGQTYEQYFGPGTRLTVT.

CDR3 region: CASSARPERETEQFF. DNA of the CDR3: TGTGCCAGCAGCGCCCGTCCTGAGCGGGAGACTGAGCAGTTCTTC. This chain connects TRBV9 to TRBJ2-1, with 8 bases lining up with TRBD2. V shed 3 bases and J 9 bases; nucleotides not matched to a gene: 11. Germline CDR1 is SGDLS and CDR2 is YYNGEE. This CDR3 contains 15 residues.

The chain uses TRBV5-6 and TRBJ2-7; D unresolved. The CDR3 is 15 residues long. Germline-derived CDR1 and CDR2 are SGHDT and YYEEEE. The V end lost 1 base, the J end lost 0 bases, and 11 bases lay between the germline ends. CDR3 sequence reads: CASSLWPRSSYEQYF. CDR3 bases: TGTGCCAGCAGCTTGTGGCCCAGAAGCTCCTACGAGCAGTACTTC. Combining the CDR3 with reference TRBV5-6 and TRBJ2-7 gives the whole variable domain DAGVTQSPTHLIKTRGQQVTLRCSPKSGHDTVSWYQQALGQGPQFIFQYYEEEERQRGNFPDRFSGHQFPNYSSELNVNALLLGDSALYLCASSLWPRSSYEQYFGPGTRLTVT.